This T cell receptor (beta chain) was captured in a study of blood T cell repertoires in COVID-19. Study details: Material from acute and convalescent COVID-19 was sourced from the United States, Italy and Spain. In each case, the material was cDNA or gDNA derived from T cells, B-cell-depleted T cells, or PBMCs.

Trimming shortened V by 3 bases and J by 3 bases, and 14 bases separated the two germline ends. CDR1 MRHNA and CDR2 SNTAGT come from the germline V gene. The CDR3 is made up of 15 amino acids. There are a few counts of this clone. Original methodology: Amplified reference gene primers provided the basis for estimating nucleated cell counts. Generated by immunoSEQ multiplex PCR, the TCRdb table keeps only in-frame clones and is missing some. V, J and clone size are taken as reported in that table, and D and trimming were inferred from the DNA itself. Of approximately 290,000 clones listed, about 90% are singletons.

This sequence joins TRBV6-4 and TRBJ1-1; D is uncertain. The clonotype originates from a man younger than 30 with active or convalescent COVID-19. Sample: peripheral blood. The CDR3 loop is CASSEYVGGYTEAFF. For the CDR3, the DNA is TGTGCCAGCAGTGAATATGTAGGAGGGTACACTGAAGCTTTCTTT.